This section outlines one T cell receptor beta chain sequence together with its context. The antigen is undetermined. Some clones are missing from TCRdb's copy, which holds only in-frame ones; the method was immunoSEQ multiplex PCR. The table lists about 97,000 clones, over 80% of them singletons. This sample was taken from a study of PD-1 blockade in classical Hodgkin lymphoma. Study-level findings and limits: Complete responders possessed baseline diversity comparable to newly diagnosed patients.

Brentuximab vedotin exposure varied among the patients, all of whom had relapsed after autologous stem cell transplantation. The CDR3 is 14 residues long. Looked up from germline, CDR1 is SGHRS and CDR2 is YFSETQ. Trimming shortened V by 4 bases and J by 4 bases, and 15 bases separated the two germline ends. This receptor was identified in a human donor with classical Hodgkin lymphoma. The chain carries TRBV5-1 and TRBJ2-7; D not certain. The material sequenced was peripheral blood mononuclear cells (PBMCs), taken at baseline. As DNA, the CDR3 is TGCGCCAGCAGCCCTCCAACACCCAGTTACGAGCAGTACTTC. Its translation: CASSPPTPSYEQYF.